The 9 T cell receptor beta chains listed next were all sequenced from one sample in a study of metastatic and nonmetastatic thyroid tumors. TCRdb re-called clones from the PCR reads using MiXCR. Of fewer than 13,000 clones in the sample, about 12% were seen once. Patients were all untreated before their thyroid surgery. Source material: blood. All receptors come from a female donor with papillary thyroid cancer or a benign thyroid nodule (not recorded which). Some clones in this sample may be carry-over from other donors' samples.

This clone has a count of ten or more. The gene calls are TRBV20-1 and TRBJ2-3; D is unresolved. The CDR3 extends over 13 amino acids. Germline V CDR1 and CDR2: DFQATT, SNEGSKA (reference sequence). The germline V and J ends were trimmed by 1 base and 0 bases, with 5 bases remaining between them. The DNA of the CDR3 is TGCAGTGCTAGAGCCAGGAGCACAGATACGCAGTATTTT. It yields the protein CSARARSTDTQYF.

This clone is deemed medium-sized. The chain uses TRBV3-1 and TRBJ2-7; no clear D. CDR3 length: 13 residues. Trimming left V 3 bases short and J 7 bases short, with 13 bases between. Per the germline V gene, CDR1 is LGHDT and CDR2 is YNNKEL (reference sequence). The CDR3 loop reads CASSQDPALEQYF. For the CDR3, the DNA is TGTGCCAGCAGCCAGGATCCCGCCCTGGAGCAGTACTTC.

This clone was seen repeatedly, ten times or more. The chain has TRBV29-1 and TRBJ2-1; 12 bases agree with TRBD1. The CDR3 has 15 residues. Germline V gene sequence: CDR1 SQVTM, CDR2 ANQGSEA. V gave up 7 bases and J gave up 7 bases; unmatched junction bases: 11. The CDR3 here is CSASFGTGGRNEQFF. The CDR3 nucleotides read TGCAGCGCCTCATTCGGGACAGGGGGCCGGAATGAGCAGTTCTTC.

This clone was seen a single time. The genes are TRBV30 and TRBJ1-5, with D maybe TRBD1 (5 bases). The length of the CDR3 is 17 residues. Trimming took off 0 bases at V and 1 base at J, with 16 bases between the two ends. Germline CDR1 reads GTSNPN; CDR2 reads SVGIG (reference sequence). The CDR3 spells CAWSVGLGRVSNQPQHF. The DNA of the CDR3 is TGTGCCTGGAGTGTAGGCCTAGGCAGGGTAAGCAATCAGCCCCAGCATTTT. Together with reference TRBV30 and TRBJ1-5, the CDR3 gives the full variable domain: SQTIHQWPATLVQPVGSPLSLECTVEGTSNPNLYWYRQAAGRGLQLLFYSVGIGQISSEVPQNLSASRPQDRQFILSSKKLLLSDSGFYLCAWSVGLGRVSNQPQHFGDGTRLSIL.

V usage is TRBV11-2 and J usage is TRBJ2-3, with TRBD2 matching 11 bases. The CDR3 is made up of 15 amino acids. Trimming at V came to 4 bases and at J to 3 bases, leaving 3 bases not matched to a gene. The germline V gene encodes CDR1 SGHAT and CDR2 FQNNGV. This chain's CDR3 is CASSSTSGKTDTQYF. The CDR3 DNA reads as TGTGCCAGCAGCTCGACTAGCGGGAAAACAGATACGCAGTATTTT.

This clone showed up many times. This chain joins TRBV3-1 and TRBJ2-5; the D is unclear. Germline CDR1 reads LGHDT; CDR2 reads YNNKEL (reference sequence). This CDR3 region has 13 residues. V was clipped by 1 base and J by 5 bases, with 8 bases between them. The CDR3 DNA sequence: TGTGCCAGCAGCCAAGGAACGCGGGAGACCCAGTACTTC. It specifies CASSQGTRETQYF.

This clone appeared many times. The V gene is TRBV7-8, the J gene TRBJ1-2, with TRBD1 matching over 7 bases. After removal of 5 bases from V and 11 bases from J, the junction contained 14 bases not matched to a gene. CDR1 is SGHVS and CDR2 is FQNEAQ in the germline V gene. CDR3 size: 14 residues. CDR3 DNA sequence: TGTGCCAGCAGCCCAACGATTTCGACAGGGAGGTACACCTTC. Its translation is CASSPTISTGRYTF.

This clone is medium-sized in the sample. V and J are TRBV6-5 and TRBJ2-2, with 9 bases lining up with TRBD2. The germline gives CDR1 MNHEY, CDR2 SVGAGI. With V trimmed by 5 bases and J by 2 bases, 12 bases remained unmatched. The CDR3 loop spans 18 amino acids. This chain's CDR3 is CASSPHGSGGINTGELFF. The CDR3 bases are TGTGCCAGCAGTCCCCATGGTAGCGGGGGAATTAACACCGGGGAGCTGTTTTTT.

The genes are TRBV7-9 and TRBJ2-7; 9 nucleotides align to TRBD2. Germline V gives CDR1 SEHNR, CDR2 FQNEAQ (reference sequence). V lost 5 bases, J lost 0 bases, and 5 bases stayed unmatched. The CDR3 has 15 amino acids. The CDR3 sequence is CASSPSGTSSYEQYF. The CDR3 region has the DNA TGTGCCAGCAGCCCTAGCGGGACCAGCTCCTACGAGCAGTACTTC.